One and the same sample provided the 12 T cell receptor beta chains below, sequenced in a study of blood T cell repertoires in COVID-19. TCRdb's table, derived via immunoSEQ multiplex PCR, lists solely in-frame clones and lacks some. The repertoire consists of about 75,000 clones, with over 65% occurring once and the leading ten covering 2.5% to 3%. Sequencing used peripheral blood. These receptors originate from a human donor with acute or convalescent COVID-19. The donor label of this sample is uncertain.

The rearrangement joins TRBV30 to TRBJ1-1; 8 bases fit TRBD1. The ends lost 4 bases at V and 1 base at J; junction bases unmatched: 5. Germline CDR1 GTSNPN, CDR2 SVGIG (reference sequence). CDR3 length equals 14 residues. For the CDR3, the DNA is TGTGCCTGGAATCCGGACAGGGCGAACACTGAAGCTTTCTTT. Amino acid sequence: CAWNPDRANTEAFF.

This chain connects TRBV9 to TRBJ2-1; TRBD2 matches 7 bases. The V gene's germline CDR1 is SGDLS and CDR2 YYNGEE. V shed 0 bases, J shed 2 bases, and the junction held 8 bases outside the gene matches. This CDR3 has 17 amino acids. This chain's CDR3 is CASSVGGAGLTYNEQFF. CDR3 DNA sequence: TGTGCCAGCAGCGTAGGAGGAGCGGGGCTAACCTACAATGAGCAGTTCTTC.

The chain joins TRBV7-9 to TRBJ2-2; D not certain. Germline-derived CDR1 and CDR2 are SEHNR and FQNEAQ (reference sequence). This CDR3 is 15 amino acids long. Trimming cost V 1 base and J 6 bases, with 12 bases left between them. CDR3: CASSLVGSPPGELFF. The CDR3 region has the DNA TGTGCCAGCAGCTTAGTTGGCAGTCCACCCGGGGAGCTGTTTTTT.

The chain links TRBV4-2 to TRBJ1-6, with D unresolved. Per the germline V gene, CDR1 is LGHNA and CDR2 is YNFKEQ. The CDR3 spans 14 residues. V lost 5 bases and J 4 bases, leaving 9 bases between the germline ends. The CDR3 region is CASSTRPYNSPLHF. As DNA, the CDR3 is TGTGCCAGCAGCACTAGACCGTATAATTCACCCCTCCACTTT.

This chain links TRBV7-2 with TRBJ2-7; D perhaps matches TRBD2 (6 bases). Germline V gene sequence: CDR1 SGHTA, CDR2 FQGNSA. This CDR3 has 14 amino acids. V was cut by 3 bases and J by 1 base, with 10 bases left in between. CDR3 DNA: TGTGCCAGCAGCTTGACCGGGGGTTCCTACGAGCAGTACTTC. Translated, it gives CASSLTGGSYEQYF.

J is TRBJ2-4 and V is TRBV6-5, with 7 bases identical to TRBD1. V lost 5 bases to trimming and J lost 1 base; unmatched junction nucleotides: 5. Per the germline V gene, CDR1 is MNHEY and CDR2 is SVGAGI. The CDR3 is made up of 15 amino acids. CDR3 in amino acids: CASSPTGSAKNIQYF. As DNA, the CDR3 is TGTGCCAGCAGTCCGACAGGGTCTGCCAAAAACATTCAGTACTTC.

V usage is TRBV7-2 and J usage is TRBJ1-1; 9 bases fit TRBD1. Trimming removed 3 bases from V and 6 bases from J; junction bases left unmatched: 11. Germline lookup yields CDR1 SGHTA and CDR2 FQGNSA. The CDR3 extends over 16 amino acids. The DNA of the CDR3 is TGTGCCAGCAGCTTCTCCCCGGGACAGGGAAACGCTGAAGCTTTCTTT. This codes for CASSFSPGQGNAEAFF.

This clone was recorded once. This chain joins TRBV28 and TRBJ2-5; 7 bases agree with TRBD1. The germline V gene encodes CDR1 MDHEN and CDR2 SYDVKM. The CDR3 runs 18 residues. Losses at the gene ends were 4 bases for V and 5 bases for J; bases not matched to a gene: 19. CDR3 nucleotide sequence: TGTGCCAGCAGTTCCACTCACAACCAGGGGGAAGGGGAGGAGACCCAGTACTTC. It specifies CASSSTHNQGEGEETQYF.

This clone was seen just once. Here the CDR3 reads CASSLREGSYEQYF. The CDR3 DNA sequence: TGTGCCAGCAGCTTAAGAGAGGGTTCCTACGAGCAGTACTTC. This chain connects TRBV7-8 to TRBJ2-7; D perhaps matches TRBD2 (5 bases). The V end was cut by 2 bases, the J end by 1 base, with 9 bases between. The germline V gene has CDR1 SGHVS and CDR2 FQNEAQ. CDR3 length: 14 amino acids.

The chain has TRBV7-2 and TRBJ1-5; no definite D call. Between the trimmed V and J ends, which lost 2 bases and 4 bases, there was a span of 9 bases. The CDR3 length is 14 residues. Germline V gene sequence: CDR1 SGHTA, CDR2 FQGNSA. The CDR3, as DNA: TGTGCCAGCAGCTTAATACCCCTAAATCAGCCCCAGCATTTT. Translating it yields CASSLIPLNQPQHF.

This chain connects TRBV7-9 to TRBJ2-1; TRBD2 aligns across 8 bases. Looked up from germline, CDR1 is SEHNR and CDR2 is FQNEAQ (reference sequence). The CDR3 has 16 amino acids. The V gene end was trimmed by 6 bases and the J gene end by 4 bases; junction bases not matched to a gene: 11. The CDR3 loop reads CASSSGGVPPYNEQFF. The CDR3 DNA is TGTGCCAGCAGTTCCGGGGGGGTGCCCCCATACAATGAGCAGTTCTTC.

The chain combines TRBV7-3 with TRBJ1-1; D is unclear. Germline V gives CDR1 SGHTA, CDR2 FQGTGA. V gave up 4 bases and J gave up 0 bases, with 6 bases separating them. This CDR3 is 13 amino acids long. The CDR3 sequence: CASSSGVNTEAFF. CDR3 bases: TGTGCCAGCAGCTCCGGAGTGAACACTGAAGCTTTCTTT.